This T cell receptor beta chain was sequenced during a study of cytomegalovirus exposure and HLA in healthy donors. On the study more broadly: Unique TCRs numbering some 77 million, obtained from HLA-typed donors, made up an early data release. Whole-study results and caveats: About 87% or about 30% of the time was how often most TCR beta V segments were productive, according to an earlier analysis.

Primers for the PCR totalled 60 Vbeta and 13 Jbeta. The table came from immunoSEQ multiplex PCR; TCRdb's copy has only in-frame clones and leaves some out. This repertoire shows around 160,000 clones, approximately 75% found once; its top ten account for approximately 2.1%. Likely unrecorded immune exposures existed in these nominally healthy donors. On this clone itself: Antigen unknown.

Looked up from germline, CDR1 is SNHLY and CDR2 is FYNNEI. Losses at the gene ends were 4 bases for V and 9 bases for J; bases not matched to a gene: 6. CDR3 length: 14 residues. What was sequenced was PBMCs. The chain uses TRBV2 and TRBJ1-6; 7 positions agree with TRBD1. The receptor comes from a man aged 45 to 65 in good health and CMV-seropositive. In nucleotides, the CDR3 is TGTGCCAGCAGTGCGGGGCAGGGGGTTTCACCCCTCCACTTT. This translates into CASSAGQGVSPLHF.